Listed here are 19 T cell receptor beta chains from one sample, sequenced in a study of T cells in Graves' hyperthyroidism and ophthalmopathy. Amplification of TCR beta CDR3 regions used RNA as the template. The HTBI set primed first-round TCR CDR3 RT-PCR. TCRdb redid the calling of the multiplex PCR reads with MiXCR, one entry per CDR3 protein. The repertoire consists of hundreds of thousands of distinct CDR3 sequences, with roughly 14% occurring once and the leading ten covering approximately 23%. Sequencing input: blood. Receptor source: a woman in her thirties with Graves' hyperthyroidism.

This chain connects TRBV20-1 to TRBJ2-7; TRBD2 aligns across 11 bases. CDR3 length: 13 residues. Trimming removed 5 bases from V and 5 bases from J; junction bases left unmatched: 5. Germline CDR1 reads DFQATT; CDR2 reads SNEGSKA (reference sequence). CDR3 sequence reads: CSASSGRFHEQYF. As DNA, the CDR3 is TGCAGTGCTTCTAGCGGGAGGTTTCACGAGCAGTACTTC.

The CDR3 DNA reads TGTGCCAGCAGTTTCTTAGCCAGGGGCTGGTTTACTAATGAAAAACTGTTTTTT. Residues: CASSFLARGWFTNEKLFF. The J gene is TRBJ1-4, the V gene TRBV28; tentative D call: TRBD1 (6 bases). Germline CDR1 is MDHEN and CDR2 is SYDVKM. V lost 3 bases to trimming and J lost 2 bases, with 19 bases between them. This CDR3 spans 18 amino acids.

This clonotype was found many times. The J gene is TRBJ1-2, the V gene TRBV28; perhaps TRBD1 as D (6 bases). This CDR3 is built from 14 residues. Germline loops: CDR1 MDHEN, CDR2 SYDVKM. V lost 4 bases and J lost 2, with 11 bases in between. As DNA, the CDR3 is TGTGCCAGCAGTTCCCCAACAGGGAACTATGGCTACACCTTC. Translation gives CASSSPTGNYGYTF.

This clonotype was counted a few times. CDR3 residues: CASSLGGLGVSYEQYF. CDR3 DNA sequence: TGTGCCAGCAGCTTAGGAGGGTTGGGAGTATCCTACGAGCAGTACTTC. The chain joins TRBV11-2 to TRBJ2-7, with D perhaps TRBD2 (5 bases). Germline lookup yields CDR1 SGHAT and CDR2 FQNNGV. The CDR3 loop spans 16 amino acids. Trimming stripped 1 base from V and 1 base from J, with 14 bases between.

The genes are TRBV24-1 and TRBJ2-1; D possibly corresponds to TRBD1 (6 bases). The CDR3 totals 13 residues. The V end was cut by 3 bases, the J end by 11 bases, with 13 bases between. Germline values: CDR1 KGHDR, CDR2 SFDVKD. DNA for the CDR3: TGTGCCACCAGTGATAATTTTGGGACAAAGCAGTTCTTC. This encodes CATSDNFGTKQFF.

This chain links TRBV4-1 with TRBJ2-1; possibly TRBD1 for D (5 bases). Trimming pared 3 bases from V and 8 bases from J, leaving 11 bases between. This CDR3 comprises 13 residues. Germline V CDR1 and CDR2: MGHRA, YSYEKL. CDR3 DNA: TGCGCCAGCAGCCAGTTACAGGCGGATGAGCAGTTCTTC. This gives the protein CASSQLQADEQFF.

This clonotype has more than one count but fewer than ten. The chain is built from TRBV4-3 and TRBJ2-1; D is ambiguous. V gave up 1 base and J gave up 5 bases, with 6 bases separating them. The CDR3 consists of 13 residues. Germline CDR1 and CDR2: LGHNA and YSLEER. CDR3 nucleotides: TGCGCCAGCAGCCAAGGGCCCCACAATGAGCAGTTCTTC. This codes for CASSQGPHNEQFF.

A few counts support this clonotype. The V gene is TRBV18, the J gene TRBJ2-2; 7 bases are a match to TRBD1. Germline CDR1 and CDR2: KGHSH and LQKENI. CDR3 size: 15 residues. The J segment lost 9 bases and the V segment lost 0 bases, leaving 7 bases of the junction unmatched. The CDR3 DNA reads as TGTGCCAGCTCACCACCCGGCCAAGGGGGCCGGGAGCTGTTTTTT. Amino acid sequence: CASSPPGQGGRELFF.

The V gene is TRBV6-2 or TRBV6-3, the J gene TRBJ2-7; 8 nucleotides match TRBD1. CDR1 and CDR2 (germline): MNHEY, SVGEGT. Germline trimming cut 5 bases from V and 6 bases from J; bases unmatched to any gene: 12. The CDR3 has 15 amino acids. DNA of the CDR3: TGTGCCAGCAGTCCCCAGACAGGGGAGATCGGCGAGCAGTACTTC. This gives the protein CASSPQTGEIGEQYF.

The V and J genes are TRBV30 and TRBJ1-5; unclear D gene. Per the germline V gene, CDR1 is GTSNPN and CDR2 is SVGIG (reference sequence). Trimming took 2 bases from V and 5 from J, leaving 13 bases between them. The length of the CDR3 is 14 residues. The CDR3 bases are TGTGCCTGGAGTATGGGCCAGTCACATCAGCCCCAGCATTTT. The encoded protein is CAWSMGQSHQPQHF. The full variable domain, rest sourced from reference TRBV30 and TRBJ1-5, is SQTIHQWPATLVQPVGSPLSLECTVEGTSNPNLYWYRQAAGRGLQLLFYSVGIGQISSEVPQNLSASRPQDRQFILSSKKLLLSDSGFYLCAWSMGQSHQPQHFGDGTRLSIL.

This clonotype has more than one count but fewer than ten. The chain is built from TRBV9 and TRBJ1-2; no clear D gene. The CDR3 is made up of 12 amino acids. Germline assignment: CDR1 SGDLS and CDR2 YYNGEE. With 5 bases removed from V and 6 bases from J, the gap between germline ends came to 11 bases. CDR3 amino acids: CASSRKADGYTF. CDR3 nucleotides: TGTGCCAGCAGTCGGAAAGCGGATGGCTACACCTTC.

This clonotype showed up many times. The chain couples TRBV5-6 to TRBJ2-7, with no clear D. V was trimmed by 3 bases and J by 2 bases, leaving 9 bases between them. The CDR3 spans 13 residues. Germline CDR1 reads SGHDT; CDR2 reads YYEEEE. For the CDR3, the DNA is TGTGCCAGCAGCTCCGGGCTGACCTACGAGCAGTACTTC. Translation: CASSSGLTYEQYF.

This clonotype was detected ten times or more. The CDR3 is CASSTGQLAKNIQYF. The CDR3 DNA sequence: TGTGCCAGCAGCACTGGACAATTAGCCAAAAACATTCAGTACTTC. The V gene is TRBV6-1, the J gene TRBJ2-4; TRBD1 is a possible D gene (5 bases). The CDR3 runs to 15 residues. The V and J ends lost 6 bases and 0 bases respectively, with 12 bases between them. Germline lookup yields CDR1 MNHNS and CDR2 SASEGT.

The table lists this clonotype with many counts. This chain uses TRBV11-2 with TRBJ2-7; D not resolved. V was pared by 6 bases and J by 5 bases, with 11 bases between. The CDR3 spans 12 residues. Germline V gene sequence: CDR1 SGHAT, CDR2 FQNNGV. CDR3 protein: CASRTDGDEQYF. CDR3 bases: TGTGCCAGCAGGACGGACGGCGACGAGCAGTACTTC.

This clonotype was observed a handful of times. The chain carries TRBV10-2 and TRBJ2-1; 11 bases fit TRBD2. The V gene's germline CDR1 is WSHSY and CDR2 SAAADI. Trimming removed 5 bases from V and 9 bases from J; junction bases left unmatched: 12. The CDR3 loop spans 16 amino acids. CDR3 residues: CASSRAFSGRAGEQFF. The CDR3 bases are TGCGCCAGCAGTCGTGCTTTTAGCGGGAGGGCCGGTGAGCAGTTCTTC.

The chain uses TRBV5-1 and TRBJ2-6; 9 bases are shared with TRBD1. The CDR3 has 18 amino acids. Germline-derived CDR1 and CDR2 are SGHRS and YFSETQ. With 4 bases clipped from V and 0 bases from J, the junction kept 8 bases outside the gene matches. The CDR3 nucleotides read TGCGCCAGCAGCGCAGGGACAGGGTCTCACTCTGGGGCCAACGTCCTGACTTTC. Protein: CASSAGTGSHSGANVLTF.

This clonotype has only a few counts. A read error may explain this, as a much larger clone is one base away. Without the conserved terminal phenylalanine or tryptophan, this CDR3 likely stems from a read error. The CDR3 is CASSGGLAGGGDTQYS. DNA of the CDR3: TGTGCCAGCAGTGGGGGACTAGCGGGAGGGGGAGATACGCAGTATTCT. This chain joins TRBV28 and TRBJ2-3; 16 bases are a match to TRBD2. Germline V gives CDR1 MDHEN, CDR2 SYDVKM. The CDR3 has 16 residues. The trim removed 5 bases at V and 5 bases at J, leaving 4 bases unmatched.

The gene calls are TRBV29-1 and TRBJ2-1; 7 bases are shared with TRBD2. The CDR3 extends over 14 amino acids. Germline V CDR1 and CDR2: SQVTM, ANQGSEA. V lost 7 bases and J lost 4; bases outside the gene matches: 10. In DNA, the CDR3 is TGCAGCGCCCGAACGGGACTAAATTACAATGAGCAGTTCTTC. This translates into CSARTGLNYNEQFF.

As for this clonotype: A read error may be the cause here, since a much bigger clone is one base away. The chain carries TRBV19 and TRBJ2-1; 8 bases match TRBD2. The germline V gene encodes CDR1 LNHDA and CDR2 SQIVND (reference sequence). The CDR3 length is 15 residues. The CDR3: CASMISGGIHNEQLF. The CDR3 region has the DNA TGTGCCAGTATGATATCGGGAGGGATACACAATGAGCAGCTCTTC.